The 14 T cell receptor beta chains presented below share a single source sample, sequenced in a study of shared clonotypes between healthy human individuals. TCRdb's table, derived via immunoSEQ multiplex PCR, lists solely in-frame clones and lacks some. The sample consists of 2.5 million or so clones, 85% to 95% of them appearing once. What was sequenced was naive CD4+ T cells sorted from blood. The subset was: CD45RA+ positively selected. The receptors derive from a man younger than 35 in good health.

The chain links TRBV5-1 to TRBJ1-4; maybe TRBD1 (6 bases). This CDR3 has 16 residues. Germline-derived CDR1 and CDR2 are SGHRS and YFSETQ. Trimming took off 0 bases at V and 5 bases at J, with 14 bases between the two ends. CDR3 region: CASSLAAGAGNEKLFF. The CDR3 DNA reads TGCGCCAGCAGCTTGGCCGCGGGGGCAGGGAATGAAAAACTGTTTTTT.

CDR3 residues: CASSLVGRATYEQYF. CDR3 DNA: TGTGCCAGCAGCTTAGTGGGCAGGGCGACCTACGAGCAGTACTTC. The genes are TRBV11-2 and TRBJ2-7, with D possibly matching TRBD1 (5 bases). Trimming took off 1 base at V and 2 bases at J, with 12 bases between the two ends. The CDR3 covers 15 residues. Germline lookup yields CDR1 SGHAT and CDR2 FQNNGV.

The DNA for the CDR3 is TGTGCCAGTAGTATAGGGACAGCCCTCTATGGCTACACCTTC. The encoded protein is CASSIGTALYGYTF. The V gene is TRBV19, the J gene TRBJ1-2, with a weak D call TRBD1 (6 bases). Trimming removed 1 base at V and 4 bases at J, with 10 bases between. Germline V gene lookup returns CDR1 LNHDA and CDR2 SQIVND (reference sequence). The CDR3 is 14 amino acids.

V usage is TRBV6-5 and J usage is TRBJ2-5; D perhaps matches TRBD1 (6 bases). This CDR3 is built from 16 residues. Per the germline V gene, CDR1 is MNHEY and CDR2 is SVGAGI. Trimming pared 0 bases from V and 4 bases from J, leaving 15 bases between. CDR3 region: CASSYSAVVRGETQYF. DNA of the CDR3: TGTGCCAGCAGTTACTCGGCCGTAGTCAGGGGAGAGACCCAGTACTTC.

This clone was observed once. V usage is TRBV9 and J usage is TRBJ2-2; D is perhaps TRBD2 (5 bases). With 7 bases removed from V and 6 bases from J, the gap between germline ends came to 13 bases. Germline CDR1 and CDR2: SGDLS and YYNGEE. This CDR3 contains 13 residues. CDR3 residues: CASGGQVAGELFF. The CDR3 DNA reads TGTGCCAGCGGAGGCCAGGTGGCCGGGGAGCTGTTTTTT.

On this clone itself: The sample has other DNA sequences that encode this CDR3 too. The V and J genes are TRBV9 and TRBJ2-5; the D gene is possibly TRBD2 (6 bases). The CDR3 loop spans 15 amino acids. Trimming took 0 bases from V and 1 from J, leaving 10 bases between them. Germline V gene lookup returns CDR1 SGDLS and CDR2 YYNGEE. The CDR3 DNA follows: TGTGCCAGCAGCGTAGGTAGCGGAGCCCAAGAGACCCAGTACTTC. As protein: CASSVGSGAQETQYF.

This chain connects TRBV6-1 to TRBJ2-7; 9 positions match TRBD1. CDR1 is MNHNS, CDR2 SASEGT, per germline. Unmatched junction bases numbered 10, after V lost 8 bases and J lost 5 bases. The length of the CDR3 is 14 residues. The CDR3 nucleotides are TGTGCCAGCCTCAGGACAGGGGTGTTCAACGAGCAGTACTTC. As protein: CASLRTGVFNEQYF.

As DNA, the CDR3 is TGTGCCAGCAGCTTAGGAGTCGATAGCGGGGAGCAGTACTTC. Translated, it gives CASSLGVDSGEQYF. The gene calls are TRBV7-8 and TRBJ2-7, with 7 nucleotides matching TRBD2. CDR1 and CDR2 from the germline V gene are SGHVS and FQNEAQ. This CDR3 is 14 amino acids long. After removal of 1 base from V and 7 bases from J, the junction contained 7 bases not matched to a gene.

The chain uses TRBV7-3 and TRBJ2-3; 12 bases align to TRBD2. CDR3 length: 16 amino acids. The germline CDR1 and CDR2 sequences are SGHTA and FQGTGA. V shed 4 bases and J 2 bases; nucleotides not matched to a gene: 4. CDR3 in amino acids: CASSSGLAGITDTQYF. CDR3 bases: TGTGCCAGCAGCTCCGGACTAGCGGGGATCACAGATACGCAGTATTTT.

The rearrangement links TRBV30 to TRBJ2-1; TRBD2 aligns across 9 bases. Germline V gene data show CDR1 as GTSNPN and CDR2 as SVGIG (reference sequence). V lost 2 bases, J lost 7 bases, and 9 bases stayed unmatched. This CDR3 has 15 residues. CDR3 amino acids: CAWSLGGREYNEQFF. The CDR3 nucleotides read TGTGCCTGGAGTCTTGGCGGGAGGGAGTATAATGAGCAGTTCTTC.

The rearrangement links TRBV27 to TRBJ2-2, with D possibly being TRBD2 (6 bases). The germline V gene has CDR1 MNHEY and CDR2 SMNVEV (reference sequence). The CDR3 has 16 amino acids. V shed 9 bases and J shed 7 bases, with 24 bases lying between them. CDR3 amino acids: CARTLGREVVFGELFF. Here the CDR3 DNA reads TGTGCCAGGACCCTTGGGCGGGAAGTTGTCTTCGGGGAGCTGTTTTTT.

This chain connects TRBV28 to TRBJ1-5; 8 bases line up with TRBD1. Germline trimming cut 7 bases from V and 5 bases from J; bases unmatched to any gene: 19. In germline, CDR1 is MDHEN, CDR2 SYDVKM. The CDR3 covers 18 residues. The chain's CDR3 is CASTLPRQGTGGHQPQHF. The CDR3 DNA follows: TGTGCCAGCACCCTACCACGACAGGGGACGGGGGGTCATCAGCCCCAGCATTTT. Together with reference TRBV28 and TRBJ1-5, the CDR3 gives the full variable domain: DVKVTQSSRYLVKRTGEKVFLECVQDMDHENMFWYRQDPGLGLRLIYFSYDVKMKEKGDIPEGYSVSREKKERFSLILESASTNQTSMYLCASTLPRQGTGGHQPQHFGDGTRLSIL.

DNA for the CDR3: TGTGCCAGCAGAATACAGGGCAGCAATCAGCCCCAGCATTTT. Translated, it gives CASRIQGSNQPQHF. This chain joins TRBV5-6 and TRBJ1-5; TRBD1 might be the D (6 bases). Trimming took off 5 bases at V and 1 base at J, with 10 bases between the two ends. This CDR3 comprises 14 residues. Germline V gives CDR1 SGHDT, CDR2 YYEEEE.

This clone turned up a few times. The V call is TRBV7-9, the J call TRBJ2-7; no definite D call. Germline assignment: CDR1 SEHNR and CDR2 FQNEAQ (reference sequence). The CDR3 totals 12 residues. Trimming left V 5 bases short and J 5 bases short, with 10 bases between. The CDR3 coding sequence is TGTGCCAGCAGCAAACCCCCGAACGAGCAGTACTTC. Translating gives CASSKPPNEQYF.